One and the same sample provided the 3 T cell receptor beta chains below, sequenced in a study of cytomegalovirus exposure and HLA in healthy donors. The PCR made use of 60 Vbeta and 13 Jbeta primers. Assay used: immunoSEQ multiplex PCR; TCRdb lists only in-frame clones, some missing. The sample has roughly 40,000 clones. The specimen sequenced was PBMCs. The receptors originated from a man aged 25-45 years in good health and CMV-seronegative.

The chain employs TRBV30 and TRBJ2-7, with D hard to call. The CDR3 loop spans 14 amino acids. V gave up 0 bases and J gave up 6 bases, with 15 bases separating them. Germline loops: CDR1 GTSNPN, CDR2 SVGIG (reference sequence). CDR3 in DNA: TGTGCCTGGAGTGTTCTTGACTCGGTCGGCGAGCAGTACTTC. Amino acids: CAWSVLDSVGEQYF.

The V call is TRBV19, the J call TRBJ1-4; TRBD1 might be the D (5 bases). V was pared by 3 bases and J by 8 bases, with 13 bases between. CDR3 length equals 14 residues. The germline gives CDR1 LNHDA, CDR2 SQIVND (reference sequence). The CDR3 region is CASSMPRDGEKLFF. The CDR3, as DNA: TGTGCCAGTAGTATGCCCAGGGATGGCGAAAAACTGTTTTTT.

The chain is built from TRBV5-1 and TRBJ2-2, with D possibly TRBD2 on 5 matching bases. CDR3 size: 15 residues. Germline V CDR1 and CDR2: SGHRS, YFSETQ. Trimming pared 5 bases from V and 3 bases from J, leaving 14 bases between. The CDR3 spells CASSRPSGDTGELFF. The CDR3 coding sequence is TGCGCCAGCAGTCGGCCGTCCGGGGACACCGGGGAGCTGTTTTTT.